The present T cell receptor (beta chain) was sequenced within a study of vaccination effects on CD4 cells after COVID-19. Study results and caveats: Marked clonal contraction of both clone types appeared late after vaccination.

Regarding this clone: What it binds is not known.

Data came from immunoSEQ multiplex PCR; TCRdb stores just in-frame clones and leaves some out. The sample consists of 26,000 or so clones, around 82% of them appearing once. CD4+ T cells specific for antigen were expanded with viral peptide pools by the ViraFEST assay before sequencing. Following 10 days of culture, CD4+ T cells were isolated. The infection with SARS-CoV-2 (confirmed by PCR) occurred in this person between March and December 2020. The V gene's germline CDR1 is SGHRS and CDR2 YFSETQ. The CDR3 totals 13 residues. The trim removed 4 bases at V and 6 bases at J, leaving 6 bases unmatched.

V usage is TRBV5-1 and J usage is TRBJ1-1; TRBD1 matches 7 bases. The input for sequencing was CD4+ T cells from PBMCs cultured with HCoV-NL63 spike peptides, taken before COVID-19 vaccination. The sequence was obtained from a human donor who had a prior SARS-CoV-2 infection. For the CDR3, the DNA is TGCGCCAGCAGCGGGGGACAGTACCCTGAAGCTTTCTTT. Translated, it gives CASSGGQYPEAFF.